The TCR beta chain described here comes from a study of blood T cell repertoires in COVID-19. Study at large: T cells, B-cell-depleted T cells, or PBMCs supplied cDNA or gDNA.

This CDR3 is 15 amino acids long. Germline V CDR1 and CDR2: MDHEN, SYDVKM. V lost 5 bases and J lost 4; bases outside the gene matches: 9. Per the authors' pipeline: Amplified reference gene primers provided the basis for estimating nucleated cell counts. The protocol was immunoSEQ multiplex PCR, while the TCRdb copy is restricted to in-frame clones and leaves out a portion. V, J and clone size are taken as reported in that table, and D and trimming were inferred from the DNA itself. Of about 83,000 clones in the sample, around 84% were seen once. The chain links TRBV28 to TRBJ1-1, with 8 positions matching TRBD1. This clonotype was sampled from a woman older than 75 in a cohort sampled during active or convalescent COVID-19. Sequencing was carried out using peripheral blood. DNA for the CDR3: TGTGCCAGCAGTCCGCCGGACAGGGTGGCCACTGAAGCTTTCTTT. Its translation: CASSPPDRVATEAFF.